In its sample, the clone carrying this T cell receptor beta chain was seen many times. The antigen is undetermined. V lost 2 bases and J 0 bases, leaving 11 bases between the germline ends. The CDR3 is made up of 16 amino acids. Per germline, CDR1 LGHNA and CDR2 YSLEER. In TCRdb, the 5' RACE reads were re-called with MiXCR into one record per CDR3 protein. The data contain a few hundred thousand distinct CDR3 sequences, roughly 9.5% of them seen just once; the ten biggest clones take up roughly 3%. The data stem from a study of identical twins. Regarding the study as a whole: Within cord blood, abundant beta clonotypes carried fewer insertions, but memory repertoires showed no such trend. For zero-insertion analyses, partial confounding could come from invariant MAIT and iNKT cells.

These data were likewise used in another study, on yellow fever vaccine responses in identical twins.

V is TRBV4-3 and J is TRBJ2-1; TRBD2 is a possible D gene (6 bases). The TCR originated in a woman aged 18-30 years in good health. Material for sequencing was PBMCs. Here the CDR3 reads CASSQSAGSSYNEQFF. The CDR3 DNA reads TGCGCCAGCAGCCAATCTGCCGGGAGCTCCTACAATGAGCAGTTCTTC.